Listed below are T cell receptor beta chains from one sample, sequenced in a study of blood T cell repertoires in COVID-19. Some clones are missing from TCRdb's copy, which holds only in-frame ones; the method was immunoSEQ multiplex PCR. The sample has around 170,000 clones, 84% seen once. What was sequenced was PBMCs or T cells enriched from blood (not recorded which). The source of these receptors is a woman between 50 and 59 years old who had recovered from COVID-19. CDR3s include the opening cysteine and the closing phenylalanine or tryptophan. The D gene is left open where the match is weak. A clone size is listed for some rows: how often the clone was seen (once, few, many), or a class if it is expanded.

d_call cdr3_length j_call v_call clone_size cdr3_nt cdr3_aa
TRBD1 14 TRBJ1-2 TRBV7-2 - TGTGCCAGCAGTCCACAGGGGGGGCTTATCGGCTACACCTTC CASSPQGGLIGYTF
TRBD1 16 TRBJ1-4 TRBV4-3 - TGCGCCAGCAGCCAAGTCTCCAGGACAGGGTATGAAAAACTGTTTTTT CASSQVSRTGYEKLFF
TRBD2 15 TRBJ2-3 TRBV9 - TGTGCCAGCAGCGTATGGGAGACTAGCGGGGGGCACCAGTATTTT CASSVWETSGGHQYF
TRBD2 15 TRBJ2-3 TRBV7-2 once TGTGCCAGCACCCCGAGCGGGAGCCCCACAGATACGCAGTATTTT CASTPSGSPTDTQYF
TRBD2 17 TRBJ2-1 TRBV6-2/TRBV6-3 - TGTGCCAGCAGCTCCCTTATCATGACTAGCGGATACAATGAGCAGTTCTTC CASSSLIMTSGYNEQFF
- 14 TRBJ1-6 TRBV5-6 - TGTGCCAGCAGCTTGGCGGGAGCCAATTCACCCCTCCACTTT CASSLAGANSPLHF
- 16 TRBJ1-1 TRBV19 - TGTGCCAGTAGTACGCCGTACAGGCAGAGCAACACTGAAGCTTTCTTT CASSTPYRQSNTEAFF
TRBD1 14 TRBJ2-4 TRBV18 - TGTGCCAGCTCACCGCCGGACAGGCTATACATTCAGTACTTC CASSPPDRLYIQYF
TRBD1 15 TRBJ2-1 TRBV5-1 - TGCGCCAGCAGCTACGACCCCGGGACAGGGAATGAGCAGTTCTTC CASSYDPGTGNEQFF
TRBD1 15 TRBJ2-2 TRBV19 - TGTGCCAGTAGACAGCAGGGGGCGAACACCGGGGAGCTGTTTTTT CASRQQGANTGELFF
TRBD1 16 TRBJ1-2 TRBV3-1/TRBV3-2 - TGTGCCAGCAGCCAACTGAGTGGATCAGGGGGCGGTGGCTACACCTTC CASSQLSGSGGGGYTF
- 15 TRBJ1-1 TRBV9 - TGTGCCAGCAGCGGACCGGGACAAGGGATAGGTGAAGCTTTCTTT CASSGPGQGIGEAFF
- 16 TRBJ2-7 TRBV3-1/TRBV3-2 - TGTGCCAGCAGCCAAGGGCTGGGCAGCAGCTCCTACGAGCAGTACTTC CASSQGLGSSSYEQYF
TRBD2 17 TRBJ2-7 TRBV4-1 - TGCGCCAGCAGCCAGCGACTAGCGGGAGGGGGGGGCTACGAGCAGTACTTC CASSQRLAGGGGYEQYF
- 17 TRBJ1-6 TRBV18 - TGTGCCAGCTCACCTGAGGTAGGAGGTCTAGGAAATTCACCCCTCCACTTT CASSPEVGGLGNSPLHF
TRBD2 17 TRBJ2-3 TRBV4-2 few TGTGCCAGCAGCCTTTCCCAAAGCGGGACTAGCACAGATACGCAGTATTTT CASSLSQSGTSTDTQYF
TRBD1 14 TRBJ1-2 TRBV9 - TGTGCCAGCAGCGGACCGACAGGGAACTATGGCTACACCTTC CASSGPTGNYGYTF
- 16 TRBJ2-1 TRBV4-1 - TGCGCCAGCAGCCAAGGTGTGGGACTCACCTACAATGAGCAGTTCTTC CASSQGVGLTYNEQFF
TRBD2 14 TRBJ2-3 TRBV2 - TGTGCCAGCGGTACTAGCGGGGGCACAGATACGCAGTATTTT CASGTSGGTDTQYF
TRBD1 14 TRBJ1-2 TRBV5-6 - TGTGCCAGCAGCTACCAGGGAGAACAGGGGGGCTACACCTTC CASSYQGEQGGYTF
- 12 TRBJ2-5 TRBV10-2 once TGCGCCAGCGGATCGGGACAAAGTAACCAGTACTTC CASGSGQSNQYF
TRBD2 17 TRBJ2-2 TRBV10-3 - TGTGCCATCAGTGAGCTACTAGCGGGGGGGAACACCGGGGAGCTGTTTTTT CAISELLAGGNTGELFF
TRBD1 16 TRBJ2-2 TRBV5-1 - TGCGCCAGCCGTCCGGGACAGCCTCTGAACACCGGGGAGCTGTTTTTT CASRPGQPLNTGELFF
TRBD2 15 TRBJ2-2 TRBV2 - TGTGCCAGCAGTGGACTAGCGGGAGCGGCCGGGGAGCTGTTTTTT CASSGLAGAAGELFF
TRBD1 15 TRBJ1-5 TRBV28 - TGTGCCGGGTCCACAGGGGAGACAAGCAATCAGCCCCAGCATTTT CAGSTGETSNQPQHF
TRBD1 14 TRBJ1-5 TRBV19 - TGTGCCAGTAGTATGACAGGGGACAATCAGCCCCAGCATTTT CASSMTGDNQPQHF